Below are 17 T cell receptor beta chains sequenced from a single sample in a study of tumor-infiltrating lymphocytes in primary liver carcinoma. The researchers produced TCR beta cDNA from approximately 550 ng total RNA with a constant-region primer. Each TCR beta library was derived from three nested multiplex PCR rounds that employed slightly modified ARM-PCR. The study ran its first two PCR rounds for roughly 11 cycles each, using TRBV1-TRBV30 forward primers and a C-beta reverse primer. One entry per CDR3 protein results from TCRdb running MiXCR on the multiplex PCR reads. The data contain fewer than 400,000 distinct CDR3 sequences, 65% of them singletons. Blood RNA came from unsorted whole blood; germline DNA was also extracted. The sequencing input was peripheral blood. The receptors were gathered from a man between 35 and 55 years old with primary liver carcinoma and hepatitis B virus infection.

This clonotype was detected once. Just one base apart from a much larger clone, this may be a read error. This chain joins TRBV4-1 and TRBJ2-3; D remains ambiguous. In germline, CDR1 is MGHRA, CDR2 YSYEKL. This CDR3 comprises 17 residues. For the CDR3, the DNA is TGCGCCAACAGCCAAGAATTTAGGACCTGGGGCACAGATACGCAGTATTTT. It yields the protein CANSQEFRTWGTDTQYF.

Worth noting for this clonotype: A read error is possible here, since a much larger clone lies one base away. The chain couples TRBV29-1 to TRBJ1-1; TRBD1 matches at 9 bases. The germline CDR1 and CDR2 sequences are SQVTM and ANQGSEA. CDR3 length: 14 amino acids. In DNA form, the CDR3 reads TGCGGCGCTAAAAACAGGGGGCGATTCCCTGAAGCTTTCTTT. This translates into CGAKNRGRFPEAFF.

Turning to this clonotype: Just one base apart from a much larger clone, this may be a read error. V and J are TRBV6-5 and TRBJ2-3; weak D call: TRBD2 (7 bases). Germline CDR1 MNHEY, CDR2 SVGAGI. The ends were cut back, 6 bases at V and 7 bases at J, with 20 bases in the middle. This CDR3 comprises 15 residues. CDR3 nucleotides: TGTGCCAGCAGACTTATGGGCGGGGGCTCATATACGCAGTATTTT. Its protein is CASRLMGGGSYTQYF.

Remarks on this clonotype: A single base separates this from a much larger clone, so it may be a read error. The DNA of the CDR3 is TGCGCCAGCAGCCAAGGATGGTCCCGTAGCTCCTACAATGGGCAGTTCTTC. This sequence encodes CASSQGWSRSSYNGQFF. V is TRBV4-3 and J is TRBJ2-1; D unresolved. Germline lookup yields CDR1 LGHNA and CDR2 YSLEER. The CDR3 has 17 amino acids.

About this clonotype: The CDR3 does not end in the conserved phenylalanine or tryptophan, so this is likely a read error. The chain recombines TRBV6-5 with TRBJ2-1; TRBD2 aligns across 13 bases. The CDR3 spans 17 residues. CDR1 is MNHEY and CDR2 is SVGAGI in the germline V gene. The V gene end was trimmed by 4 bases and the J gene end by 13 bases; junction bases not matched to a gene: 16. CDR3 DNA sequence: TGTGCCAGCAGTTTCTCGGTACTAGCGGGAGGGCTTAGTGACCAGTTCCTC. Protein: CASSFSVLAGGLSDQFL.

The V gene is TRBV6-1, the J gene TRBJ2-1; possible D gene TRBD1, 5 bases. CDR3 length: 14 amino acids. Germline lookup yields CDR1 MNHNS and CDR2 SASEGT. The ends were cut back, 8 bases at V and 6 bases at J, with 17 bases in the middle. The CDR3 here is CASCVARTTNEQFF. CDR3 nucleotides: TGTGCCAGCTGTGTGGCCAGGACAACCAATGAGCAGTTCTTC.

This clonotype was observed once. This rearrangement joins TRBV5-1 to TRBJ2-1; 8 positions match TRBD1. J was trimmed by 5 bases and V by 3 bases; bases with no gene match: 4. The CDR3 contains 14 residues. Germline V gene sequence: CDR1 SGHRS, CDR2 YFSETQ. The DNA for the CDR3 is TGCGCCAGCAGCTCGACAGGGGCGAACAATGAGCAGTTCTTC. Protein sequence: CASSSTGANNEQFF.

In the case of this clonotype: The conserved final phenylalanine or tryptophan is absent from the CDR3, which likely points to a read error. This chain connects TRBV11-2 to TRBJ2-1; no reliable D call. V was cut by 5 bases and J by 0 bases, with 8 bases left in between. Germline assignment: CDR1 SGHAT and CDR2 FQNNGV. The CDR3 consists of 14 residues. DNA for the CDR3: TGTGCCAGCAGCATCCCTTGCTCCTACAATGAGCAGTTCCTC. Translated, it gives CASSIPCSYNEQFL.

This clonotype appeared a few times. The chain employs TRBV21-1 and TRBJ1-4; TRBD1 is the table's D call and was not checked against the DNA. TRBV21-1 is described as a pseudogene. There are 16 residues in the CDR3. For the CDR3, the DNA is TGTGCCAGCAGCACGTTCGGACAGGGGCGCGGAGAAAAACTGTTTTTT. It specifies CASSTFGQGRGEKLFF.

Turning to this clonotype: At one of its ends the junction is not consistent with the germline gene, which may arise from a read error. This chain connects TRBV11-2 to TRBJ2-3; D perhaps matches TRBD1 (5 bases). CDR3 length: 15 residues. Germline CDR1 reads SGHAT; CDR2 reads FQNNGV. As DNA, the CDR3 is TGTGCCAGCGGCTTAGTGCCCCCTAACACAGGTACGCAGTATTTT. As protein: CASGLVPPNTGTQYF.

This clonotype was counted ten times or more. V gene TRBV5-4 combines with J gene TRBJ1-4; D remains unclear. In germline, CDR1 is SGHNT, CDR2 YYREEE (reference sequence). The CDR3 runs to 13 residues. V lost 0 bases and J 5 bases, leaving 5 bases between the germline ends. Here the CDR3 reads CASSLGPNEKLFF. CDR3 sequence (DNA): TGTGCCAGCAGCTTGGGACCGAATGAAAAACTGTTTTTT.

The chain recombines TRBV12-3 or TRBV12-4 with TRBJ1-5, with D possibly matching TRBD1 (6 bases). The CDR3 totals 16 residues. The germline V and J ends were trimmed by 4 bases and 1 base, with 14 bases remaining between them. The CDR3 region has the DNA TGTGCCAGCAGTTCGAGGAACAGGGACAGCAATCAGCCCCAGCATTTT. It translates to CASSSRNRDSNQPQHF.

The chain has TRBV20-1 and TRBJ1-4; TRBD1 matches at 7 bases. The CDR3 loop spans 13 amino acids. V trimming: 7 bases; J trimming: 8 bases; junction bases outside the gene matches: 10. Germline V gives CDR1 DFQATT, CDR2 SNEGSKA (reference sequence). The CDR3 coding sequence is TGCAGTGTTCCAGGGGGACCTGGGGAAAAACTGTTTTTT. It yields the protein CSVPGGPGEKLFF.

The chain combines TRBV5-5 with TRBJ1-5; D is undetermined. This CDR3 comprises 16 residues. Trimming took 2 bases from V and 3 from J, leaving 15 bases between them. Germline CDR1 reads SGHKS; CDR2 reads YYEKEE (reference sequence). CDR3 residues: CASSLLAGRDNQPQHF. The CDR3 bases are TGTGCCAGCAGCTTATTAGCAGGAAGGGACAATCAGCCCCAGCATTTT.

Regarding this clonotype: One base away lies a much larger clone, so this may be a sequencing read error. The chain is built from TRBV4-3 and TRBJ2-1; a weak D match, TRBD2 (6 bases). CDR3 length: 13 residues. Per the germline V gene, CDR1 is LGHNA and CDR2 is YSLEER. V shed 4 bases and J shed 7 bases, with 11 bases lying between them. The CDR3 DNA sequence: TGCGCCAGCAGCCGAACGGAGGGGAATGAGCAGTTCTTC. Protein: CASSRTEGNEQFF.

This clonotype was observed a few times. This rearrangement joins TRBV5-1 to TRBJ1-3; D unresolved. Trimming removed 3 bases at V and 0 bases at J, with 4 bases between. The CDR3 has 13 amino acids. From germline, CDR1 is SGHRS and CDR2 YFSETQ. The CDR3 region is CASSSFSGNTIYF. In DNA form, the CDR3 reads TGCGCCAGCAGCTCATTCTCTGGAAACACCATATATTTT. Based on the CDR3 plus reference TRBV5-1 and TRBJ1-3, the full variable domain is KAGVTQTPRYLIKTRGQQVTLSCSPISGHRSVSWYQQTPGQGLQFLFEYFSETQRNKGNFPGRFSGRQFSNSRSEMNVSTLELGDSALYLCASSSFSGNTIYFGEGSWLTVV.

In the case of this clonotype: The junction and the germline gene differ at one end; a read error may be behind it. The V call is TRBV28, the J call TRBJ2-7, with D possibly being TRBD2 (5 bases). This CDR3 is built from 13 residues. Germline V gives CDR1 MDHEN, CDR2 SYDVKM. The CDR3 loop reads CASQTRAVYELYF. The DNA for the CDR3 is TGTGCCAGCCAAACGCGGGCGGTCTACGAGCTGTACTTC.